These T cell receptor beta chains were read from a single sample in a study of T cell responses to AZD1222 COVID-19 vaccine. Sequenced by immunoSEQ multiplex PCR; TCRdb stores in-frame clones only, minus some. This table holds fewer than 50,000 clones, around 77% found once. This specimen was peripheral blood, taken 28 days after the second dose of the MenACWY control vaccine. These receptors were taken from an adult who received the MenACWY meningococcal vaccine as a control. Both conserved end residues are part of each CDR3. D genes are given only for firm matches. Expanded clones get a size class; other rows say once, few or many, or leave the size out.

>12|TRBJ1-1|TRBV29-1|few|NA
CSVGVLNTEAFF
TGCAGCGTTGGGGTCTTGAACACTGAAGCTTTCTTT
>11|TRBJ1-1|TRBV20-1|NA|NA
CSASDTSEAFF
TGCAGTGCTTCAGACACCAGTGAAGCTTTCTTT
>13|TRBJ2-2|TRBV14|NA|NA
CASSQRSPGELFF
TGTGCCAGCAGCCAACGGTCTCCCGGGGAGCTGTTTTTT
>15|TRBJ2-1|TRBV30|NA|NA
CAWRRLERNYNEQFF
TGTGCCTGGAGACGACTAGAGCGGAACTACAATGAGCAGTTCTTC
>15|TRBJ1-6|TRBV2|NA|TRBD1
CASRAGQGWNSPLHF
TGTGCCAGCAGGGCTGGACAGGGGTGGAATTCACCCCTCCACTTT
>14|TRBJ1-3|TRBV27|NA|TRBD1
CASSSTGNGNTIYF
TGTGCCAGCAGTTCGACAGGGAATGGAAACACCATATATTTT
>13|TRBJ2-3|TRBV5-6|NA|NA
CASSLSPADTQYF
TGTGCCAGCAGCCTATCCCCGGCAGATACGCAGTATTTT
>16|TRBJ1-5|TRBV28|NA|TRBD1
CASSSPGQGYDQPQHF
TGTGCCAGCAGTTCCCCGGGACAGGGTTACGATCAGCCCCAGCATTTT
>15|TRBJ2-1|TRBV14|NA|TRBD2
CASSPFGGGHNEQFF
TGTGCCAGCAGCCCTTTTGGGGGAGGGCACAATGAGCAGTTCTTC
>14|TRBJ2-2|TRBV6-5|NA|NA
CASRRVSWGGELFF
TGTGCCAGCAGGCGAGTCAGTTGGGGCGGGGAGCTGTTTTTT
>11|TRBJ1-5|TRBV6-5|NA|NA
CAFGSNQPQHF
TGTGCCTTTGGCAGCAATCAGCCCCAGCATTTT
>16|TRBJ1-3|TRBV19|few|NA
CASTPVGVESGNTIYF
TGTGCCAGTACCCCAGTTGGAGTGGAATCTGGAAACACCATATATTTT
>15|TRBJ2-2|TRBV6-5|NA|NA
CASSYAPLSTGELFF
TGTGCCAGCAGTTACGCGCCATTAAGCACCGGGGAGCTGTTTTTT
>16|TRBJ2-1|TRBV7-2|NA|NA
CASSLDLGGGHNEQFF
TGTGCCAGCAGCTTAGATCTTGGCGGGGGCCACAATGAGCAGTTCTTC
>16|TRBJ2-2|TRBV6-4|few|TRBD2
CASSARGAGEVGELFF
TGTGCCAGCAGTGCCCGGGGAGCGGGAGAAGTCGGGGAGCTGTTTTTT
>14|TRBJ1-5|TRBV24-1|NA|NA
CATSEAGAHQPQHF
TGTGCCACCAGTGAGGCAGGGGCCCATCAGCCCCAGCATTTT
>16|TRBJ1-2|TRBV7-9|NA|NA
CASSLVRGTGNYGYTF
TGTGCCAGCAGCTTAGTGCGTGGTACAGGGAACTATGGCTACACCTTC
>16|TRBJ2-1|TRBV7-2|NA|NA
CASSLVTGARHNEQFF
TGTGCCAGCAGCTTAGTGACGGGGGCGCGGCACAATGAGCAGTTCTTC
>15|TRBJ1-3|TRBV7-9|NA|NA
CASSPPGRGGNTIYF
TGTGCCAGCAGCCCACCCGGCCGAGGAGGAAACACCATATATTTT
>16|TRBJ2-7|TRBV28|NA|NA
CASSLSGLPSSYEQYF
TGTGCCAGCAGTTTATCGGGCCTCCCTAGCTCCTACGAGCAGTACTTC
>16|TRBJ2-1|TRBV6-5|once|TRBD2
CASSYSSAGYRNEQFF
TGTGCCAGCAGTTACTCGTCAGCGGGATACCGCAATGAGCAGTTCTTC
>10|TRBJ2-1|TRBV7-6|once|NA
CASRNNEQFF
TGTGCCAGCAGAAACAATGAGCAGTTCTTC
>17|TRBJ1-1|TRBV5-4|NA|NA
CASSAETASKANTEAFF
TGTGCCAGCAGCGCCGAGACAGCCTCTAAGGCGAACACTGAAGCTTTCTTT
>16|TRBJ2-2|TRBV7-3|once|NA
CASSSYPLLLTGELFF
TGTGCCAGCAGCTCGTATCCCCTCCTTCTAACCGGGGAGCTGTTTTTT
>16|TRBJ1-6|TRBV19|NA|TRBD1
CASSIEAGTGNSPLHF
TGTGCCAGTAGTATCGAAGCCGGGACAGGGAATTCACCCCTCCACTTT
>14|TRBJ1-4|TRBV28|NA|TRBD1
CASSSTGGIEKLFF
TGTGCCAGCAGTTCGACAGGGGGGATTGAAAAACTGTTTTTT
>15|TRBJ2-7|TRBV19|NA|TRBD1
CASSIEDRGRYEQYF
TGTGCCAGTAGTATAGAGGACAGGGGGCGGTACGAGCAGTACTTC
>12|TRBJ1-2|TRBV15|NA|NA
CATSRDIGGYTF
TGTGCCACCAGCAGAGATATTGGGGGCTACACCTTC
>16|TRBJ1-5|TRBV18|NA|NA
CASSPNGGGLNQPQHF
TGTGCCAGCTCACCTAACGGGGGGGGGCTCAATCAGCCCCAGCATTTT
>15|TRBJ1-6|TRBV6-5|few|NA
CAVSSASENNSPLHF
TGTGCCGTATCATCAGCGTCGGAGAATAATTCACCCCTCCACTTT
>13|TRBJ2-3|TRBV19|NA|NA
CASSRTVADTQYF
TGTGCCAGTAGCCGGACAGTAGCAGATACGCAGTATTTT
>14|TRBJ2-7|TRBV28|once|NA
CASSLWQGGYEQYF
TGTGCCAGCAGTTTATGGCAGGGTGGCTACGAGCAGTACTTC
>16|TRBJ1-2|TRBV5-6|NA|TRBD1
CASSWSGQGSNYGYTF
TGTGCCAGCAGCTGGTCGGGACAGGGATCGAACTATGGCTACACCTTC
>15|TRBJ1-2|TRBV28|NA|NA
CASILRDAANYGYTF
TGTGCCAGCATTTTGCGGGACGCCGCTAACTATGGCTACACCTTC
>13|TRBJ2-7|TRBV11-2|NA|TRBD1
CASSRWTGAEQYF
TGTGCCAGCAGTCGTTGGACAGGGGCCGAGCAGTACTTC
>13|TRBJ2-3|TRBV25-1|NA|TRBD2
CASSELGGDTQYF
TGTGCCAGCAGTGAATTGGGAGGGGATACGCAGTATTTT
>14|TRBJ1-4|TRBV5-8|NA|TRBD1
CASGQGQGGEKLFF
TGTGCCAGCGGACAGGGTCAAGGCGGAGAAAAACTGTTTTTT
>15|TRBJ2-3|TRBV29-1|once|TRBD2
CSVETSGSVGDTQYF
TGCAGCGTTGAGACTAGCGGGAGCGTCGGGGATACGCAGTATTTT
>16|TRBJ1-4|TRBV15|NA|TRBD1
CATSRAAGTVNEKLFF
TGTGCCACCAGCAGGGCTGCAGGGACAGTGAATGAAAAACTGTTTTTT
>14|TRBJ2-1|TRBV28|NA|TRBD1
CASSTQTGTNEQFF
TGTGCCAGCAGTACGCAGACAGGGACGAATGAGCAGTTCTTC
>15|TRBJ1-1|TRBV2|NA|NA
CASSEYPGLNTEAFF
TGTGCCAGCAGTGAATATCCAGGCCTGAACACTGAAGCTTTCTTT
>14|TRBJ1-1|TRBV10-2|NA|TRBD1
CASRGQGANTEAFF
TGCGCCAGCAGGGGACAGGGGGCGAACACTGAAGCTTTCTTT
>20|TRBJ2-3|TRBV3-1/TRBV3-2|NA|NA
CASSRRLGTSLQTSTDTQYF
TGTGCCAGCAGCCGACGTCTGGGGACCTCCCTACAGACTAGCACAGATACGCAGTATTTT
>15|TRBJ1-1|TRBV19|NA|NA
CASSLRRSAATEAFF
TGTGCCAGTAGTCTGCGACGGAGCGCCGCCACTGAAGCTTTCTTT